The 20 T cell receptor beta chains below all came from one sample that was sequenced in a study of blood T cells in healthy people across ages. The authors ran a second PCR of 7 to 11 cycles using a sample-barcoded 5' primer and a J-beta primer mix. TCRdb called the 5' RACE reads again in MiXCR, with one record for every CDR3 protein. The sample records over 1,500,000 distinct CDR3 sequences, about two fifths being singletons. Material: blood. The source is a human donor in good health.

The V and J genes are TRBV6-4 and TRBJ2-7; 12 nucleotides align to TRBD1. Losses at the gene ends were 2 bases for V and 5 bases for J; bases not matched to a gene: 13. The germline V gene encodes CDR1 MRHNA and CDR2 SNTAGT. There are 18 residues in the CDR3. For the CDR3, the DNA is TGTGCCAGCAGTGACCGGGACAGGGGGCACAGGGGGGTCGACGAGCAGTACTTC. It yields the protein CASSDRDRGHRGVDEQYF.

This clonotype occurred a few times. The V gene is TRBV7-2, the J gene TRBJ2-5; D unclear. This CDR3 has 16 residues. Between the trimmed V and J ends, which lost 0 bases and 4 bases, there was a span of 15 bases. Germline V gene lookup returns CDR1 SGHTA and CDR2 FQGNSA. CDR3 protein: CASSLASLVLRETQYF. In DNA form, the CDR3 reads TGTGCCAGCAGCTTAGCATCGTTAGTCTTGCGAGAGACCCAGTACTTC.

This chain links TRBV20-1 with TRBJ2-7; 8 bases align to TRBD1. With 3 bases clipped from V and 5 bases from J, the junction kept 6 bases outside the gene matches. The CDR3 sequence is 13 residues long. CDR1 DFQATT and CDR2 SNEGSKA come from the germline V gene (reference sequence). CDR3 nucleotides: TGCAGTGCTAGGAGGACAGGGACCAACGAGCAGTACTTC. Its protein is CSARRTGTNEQYF.

Regarding this clonotype: One junction end does not reproduce the germline sequence, and a read error may be involved. This chain links TRBV5-6 with TRBJ2-7; D gene unclear. The CDR3 covers 12 residues. Germline CDR1 is SGHDT and CDR2 is YYEEEE. In DNA, the CDR3 is TGTGTCAGCAGCTTAAGTCATTACGAGCAGTACTTC. It codes for CVSSLSHYEQYF.

The genes are TRBV7-9 and TRBJ1-2; no definite D call. In germline, CDR1 is SEHNR, CDR2 FQNEAQ (reference sequence). The CDR3 spans 13 residues. Trimming pared 3 bases from V and 7 bases from J, leaving 12 bases between. CDR3 residues: CASSFDGSGGYTF. The CDR3 DNA follows: TGTGCCAGCAGCTTTGACGGGTCGGGTGGCTACACCTTC.

The V gene is TRBV12-3 or TRBV12-4, the J gene TRBJ1-2, with 8 bases matching TRBD1. This CDR3 has 12 residues. The ends lost 6 bases at V and 8 bases at J; junction bases unmatched: 5. In DNA, the CDR3 is TGTGCCAGCAGGCAGGGGGCGCGGGGCTACACCTTC. Translated, it gives CASRQGARGYTF.

The chain links TRBV5-1 to TRBJ2-5; TRBD2 matches at 8 bases. The CDR3 is made up of 13 amino acids. Germline CDR1 reads SGHRS; CDR2 reads YFSETQ. J was trimmed by 4 bases and V by 4 bases; bases with no gene match: 3. CDR3 in DNA: TGCGCCAGCAGCGAGGGACTAGGAGAGACCCAGTACTTC. Its protein is CASSEGLGETQYF.

The V and J genes are TRBV5-6 and TRBJ2-7, with D possibly being TRBD2 (5 bases). Germline V gene lookup returns CDR1 SGHDT and CDR2 YYEEEE. The V gene lost 0 bases and the J gene lost 0 bases, with 16 bases spanning the gap. The CDR3 sequence is 17 residues long. The CDR3 reads CASSLVTVEVSSYEQYF. Written as DNA, the CDR3 is TGTGCCAGCAGCTTGGTTACTGTGGAGGTAAGCTCCTACGAGCAGTACTTC. Supplemented by reference TRBV5-6 and TRBJ2-7, the full variable domain reads DAGVTQSPTHLIKTRGQQVTLRCSPKSGHDTVSWYQQALGQGPQFIFQYYEEEERQRGNFPDRFSGHQFPNYSSELNVNALLLGDSALYLCASSLVTVEVSSYEQYFGPGTRLTVT.

V and J are TRBV7-2 and TRBJ1-2; D is ambiguous. The CDR3 has 14 residues. The V gene lost 1 base and the J gene lost 3 bases, with 9 bases spanning the gap. Per the germline V gene, CDR1 is SGHTA and CDR2 is FQGNSA. CDR3 nucleotide sequence: TGTGCCAGCAGCTTAGAAGGCCCAGACTATGGCTACACCTTC. This sequence encodes CASSLEGPDYGYTF. Full variable domain (missing parts from reference TRBV7-2 and TRBJ1-2): GAGVSQSPSNKVTEKGKDVELRCDPISGHTALYWYRQSLGQGLEFLIYFQGNSAPDKSGLPSDRFSAERTGGSVSTLTIQRTQQEDSAVYLCASSLEGPDYGYTFGSGTRLTVV.

The chain's CDR3 is CASSQDFLAGADNEQFF. The CDR3 DNA is TGCGCCAGCAGCCAAGATTTCCTAGCGGGGGCCGACAATGAGCAGTTCTTC. This chain uses TRBV4-1 with TRBJ2-1; 10 nucleotides match TRBD2. Germline CDR1 reads MGHRA; CDR2 reads YSYEKL. After removal of 0 bases from V and 5 bases from J, the junction contained 7 bases not matched to a gene. The CDR3 has 17 amino acids.

CDR3 sequence: CAGLGGPQPEAFF. Here the CDR3 DNA reads TGTGCCGGCCTCGGAGGGCCCCAGCCTGAAGCTTTCTTT. The rearrangement links TRBV5-6 to TRBJ1-1; D is unclear. The CDR3 has 13 residues. The germline V gene encodes CDR1 SGHDT and CDR2 YYEEEE. V lost 10 bases, J lost 6 bases, and 19 bases lay in between.

This clonotype was picked up one time. The chain recombines TRBV3-1 with TRBJ1-1, with no clear D. Between the trimmed V and J ends, which lost 1 base and 7 bases, there was a span of 10 bases. Per germline, CDR1 LGHDT and CDR2 YNNKEL (reference sequence). The CDR3 is 13 amino acids. The CDR3: CASSQGGASEAFF. The CDR3 nucleotides are TGTGCCAGCAGCCAAGGGGGAGCGAGTGAAGCTTTCTTT.

This clonotype was counted a few times. The rearrangement joins TRBV29-1 to TRBJ2-3; D gene unclear. V was clipped by 5 bases and J by 6 bases, with 12 bases between them. Germline V gene sequence: CDR1 SQVTM, CDR2 ANQGSEA. The CDR3 covers 12 residues. Here the CDR3 reads CSVHGPVDTQYF. As DNA, the CDR3 is TGCAGCGTTCACGGGCCAGTGGATACGCAGTATTTT.

This chain joins TRBV20-1 and TRBJ1-6; D gene uncertain. The V end was cut by 3 bases, the J end by 0 bases, with 15 bases between. The CDR3 consists of 17 residues. Looked up from germline, CDR1 is DFQATT and CDR2 is SNEGSKA (reference sequence). The CDR3 here is CSASRKAGSSYNSPLHF. The CDR3 DNA follows: TGCAGTGCTAGTAGAAAGGCCGGGAGCTCCTATAATTCACCCCTCCACTTT.

The chain uses TRBV20-1 and TRBJ1-5; D is perhaps TRBD1 (5 bases). Trimming removed 6 bases from V and 6 bases from J, with 15 bases in between. CDR1 and CDR2 (germline): DFQATT, SNEGSKA (reference sequence). The CDR3 runs to 13 residues. The CDR3 loop is CSATTGDAQPQHF. Here the CDR3 DNA reads TGCAGTGCGACTACTGGGGACGCTCAGCCCCAGCATTTT.

This clonotype was found many times. This chain uses TRBV12-3 or TRBV12-4 with TRBJ1-3; D ambiguous. V shed 2 bases and J shed 0 bases, with 11 bases lying between them. The CDR3 runs 16 residues. The CDR3 sequence: CASSLFTGYSGNTIYF. CDR3 nucleotides: TGTGCCAGCAGTTTATTCACGGGTTACTCTGGAAACACCATATATTTT.

In its sample, this clonotype was seen a few times. V gene TRBV6-5 combines with J gene TRBJ1-2; D not certain. The CDR3 extends over 16 amino acids. Germline CDR1 MNHEY, CDR2 SVGAGI. The V end was cut by 0 bases, the J end by 1 base, with 12 bases between. The CDR3 bases are TGTGCCAGCAGTTACTCCCCAGACGGGAATAACTATGGCTACACCTTC. Encoded protein: CASSYSPDGNNYGYTF.

V gene TRBV7-2 combines with J gene TRBJ1-3, with D possibly TRBD1 on 5 matching bases. Germline assignment: CDR1 SGHTA and CDR2 FQGNSA. Trimming removed 8 bases from V and 0 bases from J, with 11 bases in between. The CDR3 has 14 residues. CDR3 nucleotide sequence: TGTGCCAGCCAGGCGGGGGTCTCTGGAAACACCATATATTTT. As protein: CASQAGVSGNTIYF.

V usage is TRBV29-1 and J usage is TRBJ1-1; D call uncertain. Germline assignment: CDR1 SQVTM and CDR2 ANQGSEA. CDR3 size: 14 residues. Trimming shortened V by 3 bases and J by 5 bases, and 16 bases separated the two germline ends. The CDR3 spells CSVDSGKGRTEAFF. CDR3 nucleotide sequence: TGCAGCGTTGACTCGGGGAAGGGTCGGACTGAAGCTTTCTTT.

The rearrangement joins TRBV4-1 to TRBJ2-1, with TRBD2 matching 10 bases. Per the germline V gene, CDR1 is MGHRA and CDR2 is YSYEKL. CDR3 length: 20 amino acids. The V and J ends lost 1 base and 3 bases, in that order; junction bases with no gene match: 15. The CDR3 region has the DNA TGCGCCAGCAGCCAAGGAGGTTCTACTAGCGGGGCCTCCCTCTACAATGAGCAGTTCTTC. This sequence encodes CASSQGGSTSGASLYNEQFF.